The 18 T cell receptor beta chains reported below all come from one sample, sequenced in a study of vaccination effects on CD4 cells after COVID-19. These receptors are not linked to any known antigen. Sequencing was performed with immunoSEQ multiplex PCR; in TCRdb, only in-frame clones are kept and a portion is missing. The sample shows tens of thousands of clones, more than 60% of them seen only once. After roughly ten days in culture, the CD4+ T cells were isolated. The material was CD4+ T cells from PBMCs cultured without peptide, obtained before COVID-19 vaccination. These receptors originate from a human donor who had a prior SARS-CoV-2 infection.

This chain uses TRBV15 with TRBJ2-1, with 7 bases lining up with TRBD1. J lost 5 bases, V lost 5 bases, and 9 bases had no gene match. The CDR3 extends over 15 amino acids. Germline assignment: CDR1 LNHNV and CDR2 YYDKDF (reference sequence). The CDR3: CATSLQGTRNNEQFF. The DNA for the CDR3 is TGTGCCACCAGCCTACAGGGGACAAGGAACAATGAGCAGTTCTTC.

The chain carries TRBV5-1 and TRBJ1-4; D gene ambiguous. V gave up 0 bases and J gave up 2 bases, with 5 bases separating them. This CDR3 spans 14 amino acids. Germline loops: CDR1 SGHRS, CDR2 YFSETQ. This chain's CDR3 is CASSLGPTNEKLFF. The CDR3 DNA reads TGCGCCAGCAGCTTGGGACCGACTAATGAAAAACTGTTTTTT.

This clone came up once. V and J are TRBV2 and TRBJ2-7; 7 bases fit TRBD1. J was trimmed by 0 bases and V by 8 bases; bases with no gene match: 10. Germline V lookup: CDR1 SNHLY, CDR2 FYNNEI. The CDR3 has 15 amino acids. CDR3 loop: CASAQGQTSSYEQYF. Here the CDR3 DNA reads TGTGCCAGCGCCCAGGGACAGACTTCCTCCTACGAGCAGTACTTC.

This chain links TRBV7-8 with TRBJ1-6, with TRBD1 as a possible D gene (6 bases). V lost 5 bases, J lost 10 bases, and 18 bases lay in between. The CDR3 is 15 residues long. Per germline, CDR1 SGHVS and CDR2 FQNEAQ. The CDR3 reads CASSREPGRGSPLHF. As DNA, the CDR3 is TGTGCCAGCAGCCGAGAGCCGGGCAGGGGATCACCCCTCCACTTT.

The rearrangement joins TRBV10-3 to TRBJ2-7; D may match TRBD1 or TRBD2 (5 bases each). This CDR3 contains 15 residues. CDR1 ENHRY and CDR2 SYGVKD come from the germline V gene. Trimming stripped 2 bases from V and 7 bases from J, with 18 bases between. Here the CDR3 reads CAISETGAPRGEQYF. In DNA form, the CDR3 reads TGTGCCATCAGTGAGACAGGAGCCCCTCGGGGTGAGCAGTACTTC.

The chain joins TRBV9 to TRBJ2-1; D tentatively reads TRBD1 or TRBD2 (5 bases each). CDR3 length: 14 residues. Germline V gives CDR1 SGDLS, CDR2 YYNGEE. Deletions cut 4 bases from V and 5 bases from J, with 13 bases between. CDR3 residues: CASSRGDGHNEQFF. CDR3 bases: TGTGCCAGCAGCAGAGGGGACGGACACAATGAGCAGTTCTTC.

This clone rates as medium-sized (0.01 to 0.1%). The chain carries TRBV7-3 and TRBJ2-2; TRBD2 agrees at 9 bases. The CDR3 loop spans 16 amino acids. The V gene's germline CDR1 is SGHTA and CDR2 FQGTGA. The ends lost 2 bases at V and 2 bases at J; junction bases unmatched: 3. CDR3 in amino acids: CASSLLGLANTGELFF. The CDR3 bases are TGTGCCAGCAGCTTATTGGGACTAGCTAACACCGGGGAGCTGTTTTTT.

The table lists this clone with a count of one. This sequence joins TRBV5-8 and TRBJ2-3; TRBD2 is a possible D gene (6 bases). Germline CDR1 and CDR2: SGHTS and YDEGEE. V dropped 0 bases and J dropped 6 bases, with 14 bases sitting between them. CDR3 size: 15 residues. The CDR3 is CASSLAPIRGDTQYF. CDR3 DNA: TGTGCCAGCAGCTTGGCCCCCATTCGGGGGGATACGCAGTATTTT.

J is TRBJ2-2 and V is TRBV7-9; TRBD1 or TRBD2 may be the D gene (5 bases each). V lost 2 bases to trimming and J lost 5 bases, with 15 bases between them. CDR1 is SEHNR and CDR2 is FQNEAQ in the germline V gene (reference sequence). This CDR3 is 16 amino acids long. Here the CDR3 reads CASSLYEGWTTGELFF. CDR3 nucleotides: TGTGCCAGCAGCTTATATGAGGGGTGGACGACCGGGGAGCTGTTTTTT.

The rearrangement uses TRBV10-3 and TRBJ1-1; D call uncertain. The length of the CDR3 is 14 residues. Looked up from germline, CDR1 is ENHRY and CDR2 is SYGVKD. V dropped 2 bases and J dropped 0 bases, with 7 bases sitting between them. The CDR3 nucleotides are TGTGCCATCAGTGAGACTAGGATGAACACTGAAGCTTTCTTT. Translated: CAISETRMNTEAFF.

As DNA, the CDR3 is TGTGCCAGCATTCCCCGTTGGCGGGAGGAAAGTGAGCAGTTCTTC. Protein: CASIPRWREESEQFF. This rearrangement joins TRBV28 to TRBJ2-1, with 8 positions matching TRBD2. Trimming took 7 bases from V and 9 from J; bases not matched to a gene: 14. The CDR3 sequence is 15 residues long. Germline V gene data show CDR1 as MDHEN and CDR2 as SYDVKM. The variable domain in full, with the rest retrieved from reference TRBV28 and TRBJ2-1, is DVKVTQSSRYLVKRTGEKVFLECVQDMDHENMFWYRQDPGLGLRLIYFSYDVKMKEKGDIPEGYSVSREKKERFSLILESASTNQTSMYLCASIPRWREESEQFFGPGTRLTVL.

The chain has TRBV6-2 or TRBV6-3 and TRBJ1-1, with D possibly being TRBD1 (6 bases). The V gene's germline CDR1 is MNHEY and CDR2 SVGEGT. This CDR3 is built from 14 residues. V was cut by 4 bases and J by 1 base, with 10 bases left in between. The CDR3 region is CASSSPGQNTEAFF. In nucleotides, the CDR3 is TGTGCCAGCAGTTCCCCGGGACAGAACACTGAAGCTTTCTTT.

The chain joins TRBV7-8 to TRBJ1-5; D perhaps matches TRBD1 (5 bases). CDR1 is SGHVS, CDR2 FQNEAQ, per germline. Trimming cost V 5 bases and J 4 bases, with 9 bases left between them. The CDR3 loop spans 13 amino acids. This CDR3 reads CASSRDSNQPQHF. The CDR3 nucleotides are TGTGCCAGCAGCAGAGACAGTAATCAGCCCCAGCATTTT. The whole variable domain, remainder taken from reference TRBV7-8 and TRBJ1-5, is GAGVSQSPRYKVAKRGQDVALRCDPISGHVSLFWYQQALGQGPEFLTYFQNEAQLDKSGLPSDRFFAERPEGSVSTLKIQRTQQEDSAVYLCASSRDSNQPQHFGDGTRLSIL.

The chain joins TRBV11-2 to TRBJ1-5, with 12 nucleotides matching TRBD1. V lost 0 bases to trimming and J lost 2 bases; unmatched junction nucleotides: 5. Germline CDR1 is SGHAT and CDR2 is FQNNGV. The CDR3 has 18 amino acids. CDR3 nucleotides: TGTGCCAGCAGCTTAGATGGGACAGGGGGCGAGGGCAATCAGCCCCAGCATTTT. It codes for CASSLDGTGGEGNQPQHF.

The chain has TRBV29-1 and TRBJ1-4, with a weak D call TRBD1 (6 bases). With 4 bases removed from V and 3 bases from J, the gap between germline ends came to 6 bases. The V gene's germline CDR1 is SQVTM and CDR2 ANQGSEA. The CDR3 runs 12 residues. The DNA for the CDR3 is TGCAGCGTTGCAGGGGCTAATGAAAAACTGTTTTTT. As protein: CSVAGANEKLFF.

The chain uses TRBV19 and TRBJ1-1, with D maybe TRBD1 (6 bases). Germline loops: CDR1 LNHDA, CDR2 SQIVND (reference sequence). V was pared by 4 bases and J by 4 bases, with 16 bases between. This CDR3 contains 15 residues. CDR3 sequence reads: CASSTTWGGGTEAFF. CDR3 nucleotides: TGTGCCAGTAGTACTACTTGGGGAGGGGGCACTGAAGCTTTCTTT. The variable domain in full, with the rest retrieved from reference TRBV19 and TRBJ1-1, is DGGITQSPKYLFRKEGQNVTLSCEQNLNHDAMYWYRQDPGQGLRLIYYSQIVNDFQKGDIAEGYSVSREKKESFPLTVTSAQKNPTAFYLCASSTTWGGGTEAFFGQGTRLTVV.

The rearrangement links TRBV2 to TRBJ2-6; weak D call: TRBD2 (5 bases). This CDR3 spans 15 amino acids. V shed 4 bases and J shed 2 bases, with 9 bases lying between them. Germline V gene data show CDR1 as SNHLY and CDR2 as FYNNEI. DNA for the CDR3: TGTGCCAGCAGTGTTCTAGCCCCTGGGGCCAACGTCCTGACTTTC. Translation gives CASSVLAPGANVLTF.

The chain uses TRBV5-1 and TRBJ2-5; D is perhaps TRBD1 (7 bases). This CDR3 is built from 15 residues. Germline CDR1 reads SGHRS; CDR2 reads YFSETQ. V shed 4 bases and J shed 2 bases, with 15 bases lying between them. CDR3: CASSRGTAHQETQYF. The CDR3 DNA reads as TGCGCCAGCAGCCGCGGGACAGCGCATCAAGAGACCCAGTACTTC.